This T cell receptor (beta chain) appears in the sequencing data of a study of Graves' ophthalmopathy and Graves' hyperthyroidism. From RNA, the CDR3 regions of TCR beta chains were amplified and sequenced. The library came from an HTBI-primed first-round RT-PCR and a second-round multiplex PCR. MiXCR was run by TCRdb on the multiplex PCR reads, yielding one entry per CDR3 protein. In the table there are about 380,000 distinct CDR3 sequences, roughly 14% of which are singletons. This clonotype occurred many times. The germline V gene has CDR1 SGHVS and CDR2 FQNEAQ. Deletions cut 5 bases from V and 0 bases from J, with 10 bases between. CDR3 length equals 14 residues.

The chain carries TRBV7-8 and TRBJ1-2; a possible D gene is TRBD1 (6 bases). This receptor was identified in a woman between 18 and 29 years old with stable Graves' hyperthyroidism. The sequencing sample was made of peripheral blood. The CDR3 DNA sequence: TGTGCCAGCAGCGCTAAGGGGGCTAACTATGGCTACACCTTC. This sequence encodes CASSAKGANYGYTF. The variable domain in full, with the rest retrieved from reference TRBV7-8 and TRBJ1-2, is GAGVSQSPRYKVAKRGQDVALRCDPISGHVSLFWYQQALGQGPEFLTYFQNEAQLDKSGLPSDRFFAERPEGSVSTLKIQRTQQEDSAVYLCASSAKGANYGYTFGSGTRLTVV.